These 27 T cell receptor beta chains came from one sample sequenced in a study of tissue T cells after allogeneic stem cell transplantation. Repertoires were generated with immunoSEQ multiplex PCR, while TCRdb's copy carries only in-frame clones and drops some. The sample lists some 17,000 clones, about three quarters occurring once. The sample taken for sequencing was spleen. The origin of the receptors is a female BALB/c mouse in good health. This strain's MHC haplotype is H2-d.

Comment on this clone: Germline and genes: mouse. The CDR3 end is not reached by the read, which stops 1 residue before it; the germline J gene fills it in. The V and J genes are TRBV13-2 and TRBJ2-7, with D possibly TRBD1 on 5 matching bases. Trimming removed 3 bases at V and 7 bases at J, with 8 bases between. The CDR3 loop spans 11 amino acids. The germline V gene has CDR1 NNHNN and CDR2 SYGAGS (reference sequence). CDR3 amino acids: CASGVGQEQYF. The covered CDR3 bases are TGTGCCAGCGGTGTTGGACAAGAACAGTAC.

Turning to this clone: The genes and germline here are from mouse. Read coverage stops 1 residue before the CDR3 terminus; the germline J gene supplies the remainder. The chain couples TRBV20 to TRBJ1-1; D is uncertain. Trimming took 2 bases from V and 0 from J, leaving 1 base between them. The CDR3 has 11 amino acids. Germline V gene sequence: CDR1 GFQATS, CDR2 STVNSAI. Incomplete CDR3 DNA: TGTGGTGCTAGGACAAACACAGAAGTCTTC. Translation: CGARTNTEVF. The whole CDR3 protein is CGARTNTEVFF.

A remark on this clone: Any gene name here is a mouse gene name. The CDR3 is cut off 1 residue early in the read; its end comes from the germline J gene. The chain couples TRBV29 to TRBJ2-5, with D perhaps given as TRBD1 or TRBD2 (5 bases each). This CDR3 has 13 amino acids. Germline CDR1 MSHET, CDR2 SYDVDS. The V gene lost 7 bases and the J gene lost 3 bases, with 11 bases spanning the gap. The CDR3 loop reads CASNRDHQDTQYF. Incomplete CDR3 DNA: TGTGCTAGCAACCGGGACCATCAAGACACCCAGTAC.

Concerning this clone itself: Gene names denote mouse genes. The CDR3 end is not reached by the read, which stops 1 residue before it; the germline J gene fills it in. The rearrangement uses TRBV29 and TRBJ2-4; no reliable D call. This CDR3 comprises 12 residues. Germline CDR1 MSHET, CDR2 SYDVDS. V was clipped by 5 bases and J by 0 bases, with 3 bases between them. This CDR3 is CASSLSQNTLYF. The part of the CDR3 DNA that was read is TGTGCTAGCAGTCTCAGTCAAAACACCTTGTAC.

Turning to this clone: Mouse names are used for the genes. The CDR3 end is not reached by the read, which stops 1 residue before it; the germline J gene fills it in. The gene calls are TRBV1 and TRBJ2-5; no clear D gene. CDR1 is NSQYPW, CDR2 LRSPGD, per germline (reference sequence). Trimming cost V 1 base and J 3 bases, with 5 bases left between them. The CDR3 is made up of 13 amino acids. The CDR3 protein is CTCSAGQQDTQYF. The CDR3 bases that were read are TGCACCTGCAGTGCAGGACAACAAGACACCCAGTAC.

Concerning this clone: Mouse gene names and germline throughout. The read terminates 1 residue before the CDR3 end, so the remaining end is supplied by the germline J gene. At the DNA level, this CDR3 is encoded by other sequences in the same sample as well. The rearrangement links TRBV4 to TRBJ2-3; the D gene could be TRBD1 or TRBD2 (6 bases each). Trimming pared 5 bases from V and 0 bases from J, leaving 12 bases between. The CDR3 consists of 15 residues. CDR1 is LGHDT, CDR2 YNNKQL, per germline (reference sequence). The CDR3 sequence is CASSLTGTSAETLYF. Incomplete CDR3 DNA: TGTGCCAGCAGCCTCACAGGGACTAGTGCAGAAACGCTGTAT.

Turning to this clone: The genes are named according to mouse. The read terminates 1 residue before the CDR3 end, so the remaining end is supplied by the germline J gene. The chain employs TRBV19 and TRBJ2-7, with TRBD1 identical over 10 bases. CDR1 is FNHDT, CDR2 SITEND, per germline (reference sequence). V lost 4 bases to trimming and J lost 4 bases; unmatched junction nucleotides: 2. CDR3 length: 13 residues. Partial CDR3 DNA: TGTGCCAGCAGTTCGGGACAGGGGTATGAACAGTAC. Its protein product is CASSSGQGYEQY. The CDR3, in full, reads CASSSGQGYEQYF.

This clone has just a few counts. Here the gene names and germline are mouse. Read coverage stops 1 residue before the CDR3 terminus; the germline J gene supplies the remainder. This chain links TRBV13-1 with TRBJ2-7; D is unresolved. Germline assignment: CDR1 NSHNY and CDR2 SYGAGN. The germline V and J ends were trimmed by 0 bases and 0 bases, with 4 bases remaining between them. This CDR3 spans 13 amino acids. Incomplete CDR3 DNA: TGTGCCAGCAGTGATGGGTCCTCCTATGAACAGTAC. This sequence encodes CASSDGSSYEQY. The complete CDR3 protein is CASSDGSSYEQYF.

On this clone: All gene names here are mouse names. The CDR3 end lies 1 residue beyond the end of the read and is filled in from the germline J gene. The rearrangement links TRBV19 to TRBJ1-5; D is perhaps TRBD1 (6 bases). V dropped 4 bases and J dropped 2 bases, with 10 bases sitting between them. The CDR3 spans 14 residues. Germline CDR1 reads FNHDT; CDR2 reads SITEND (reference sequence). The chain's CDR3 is CASSLQGDNQAPLF. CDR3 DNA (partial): TGTGCCAGCAGTCTACAGGGAGACAACCAGGCTCCGCTT.

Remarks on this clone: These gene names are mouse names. This CDR3 is CASSVGTDSGNTLYF. The CDR3 DNA, read in part, is TGTGCCAGCAGTGTCGGGACAGATTCTGGAAATACGCTCTAT. The rearrangement uses TRBV13-1 and TRBJ1-3, with 7 positions matching TRBD1. The read finishes 1 residue shy of the CDR3 end, and the germline J gene is used to complete it. V was pared by 3 bases and J by 0 bases, with 3 bases of the junction left unmatched. The germline gives CDR1 NSHNY, CDR2 SYGAGN. The CDR3 extends over 15 amino acids.

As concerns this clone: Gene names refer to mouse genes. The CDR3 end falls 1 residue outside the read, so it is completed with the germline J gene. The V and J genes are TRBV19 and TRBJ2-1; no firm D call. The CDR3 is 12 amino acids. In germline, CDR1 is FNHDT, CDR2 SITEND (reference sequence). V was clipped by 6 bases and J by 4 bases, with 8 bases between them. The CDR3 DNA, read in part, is TGTGCCAGCAAGAACAAATATGCTGAGCAGTTC. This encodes CASKNKYAEQF. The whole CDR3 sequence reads CASKNKYAEQFF.

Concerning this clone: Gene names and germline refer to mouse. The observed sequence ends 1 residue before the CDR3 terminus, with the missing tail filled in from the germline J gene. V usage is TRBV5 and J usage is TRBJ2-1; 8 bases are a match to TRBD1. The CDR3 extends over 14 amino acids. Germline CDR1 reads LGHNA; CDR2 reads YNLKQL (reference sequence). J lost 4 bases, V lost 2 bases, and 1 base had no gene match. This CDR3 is CASSQQGAYAEQFF. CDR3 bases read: TGTGCCAGCAGCCAACAGGGGGCTTATGCTGAGCAGTTC.

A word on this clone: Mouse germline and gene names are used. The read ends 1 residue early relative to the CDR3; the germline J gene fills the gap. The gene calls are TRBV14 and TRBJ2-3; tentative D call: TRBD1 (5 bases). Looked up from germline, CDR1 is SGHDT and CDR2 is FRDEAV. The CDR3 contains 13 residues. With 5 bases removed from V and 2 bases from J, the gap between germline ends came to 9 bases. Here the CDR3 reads CASRSGNAETLYF. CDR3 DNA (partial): TGTGCCAGCAGATCAGGGAATGCAGAAACGCTGTAT.

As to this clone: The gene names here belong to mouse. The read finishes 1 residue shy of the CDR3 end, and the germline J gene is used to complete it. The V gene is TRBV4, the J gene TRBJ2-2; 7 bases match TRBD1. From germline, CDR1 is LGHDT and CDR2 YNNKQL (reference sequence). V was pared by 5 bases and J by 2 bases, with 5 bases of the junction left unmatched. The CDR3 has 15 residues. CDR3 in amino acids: CASSLQGKNTGQLYF. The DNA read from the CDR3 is TGTGCCAGCAGCCTACAGGGGAAGAACACCGGGCAGCTCTAC.

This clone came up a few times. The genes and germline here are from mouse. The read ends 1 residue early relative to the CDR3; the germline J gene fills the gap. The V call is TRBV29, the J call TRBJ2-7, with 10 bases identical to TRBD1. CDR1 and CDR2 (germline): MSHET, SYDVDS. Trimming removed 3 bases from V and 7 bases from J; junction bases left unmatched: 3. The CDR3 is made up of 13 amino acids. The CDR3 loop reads CASSFGDRGEQYF. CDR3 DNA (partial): TGTGCTAGCAGTTTCGGGGACAGGGGCGAACAGTAC. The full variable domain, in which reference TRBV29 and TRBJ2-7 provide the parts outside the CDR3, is DMKVTQMPRYLIKRMGENVLLECGQDMSHETMYWYRQDPGLGLQLIYISYDVDSNSEGDIPKGYRVSRKKREHFSLILDSAKTNQTSVYFCASSFGDRGEQYFGPGTRLTVL.

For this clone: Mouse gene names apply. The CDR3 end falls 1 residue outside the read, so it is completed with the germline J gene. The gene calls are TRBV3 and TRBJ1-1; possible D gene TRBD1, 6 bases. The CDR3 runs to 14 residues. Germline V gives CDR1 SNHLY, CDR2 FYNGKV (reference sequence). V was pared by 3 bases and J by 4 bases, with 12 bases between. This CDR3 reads CASSFEQGGTEVFF. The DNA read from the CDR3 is TGTGCCAGCAGCTTTGAACAGGGAGGCACAGAAGTCTTC.

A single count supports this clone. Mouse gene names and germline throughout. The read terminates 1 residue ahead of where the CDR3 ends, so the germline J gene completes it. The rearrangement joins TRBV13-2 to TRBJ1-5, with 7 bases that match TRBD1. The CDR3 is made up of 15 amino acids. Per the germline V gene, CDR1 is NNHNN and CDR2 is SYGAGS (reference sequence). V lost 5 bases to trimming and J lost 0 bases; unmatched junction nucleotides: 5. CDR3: CASGLRDSNNQAPLF. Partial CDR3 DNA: TGTGCCAGCGGCCTACGGGACAGTAACAACCAGGCTCCGCTT.

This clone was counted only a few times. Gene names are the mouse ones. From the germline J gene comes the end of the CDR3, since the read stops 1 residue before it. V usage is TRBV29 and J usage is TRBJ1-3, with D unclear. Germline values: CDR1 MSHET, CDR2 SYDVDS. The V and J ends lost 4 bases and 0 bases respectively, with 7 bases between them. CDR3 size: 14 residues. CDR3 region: CASSSPNSGNTLYF. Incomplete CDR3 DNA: TGTGCTAGCAGTTCGCCAAATTCTGGAAATACGCTCTAT.

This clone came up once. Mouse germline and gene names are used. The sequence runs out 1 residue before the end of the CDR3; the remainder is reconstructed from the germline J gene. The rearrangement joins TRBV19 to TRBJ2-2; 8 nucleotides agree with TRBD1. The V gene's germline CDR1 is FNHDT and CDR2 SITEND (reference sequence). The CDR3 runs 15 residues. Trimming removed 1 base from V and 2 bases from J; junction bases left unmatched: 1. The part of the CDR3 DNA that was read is TGTGCCAGCAGTATAAGGACAGGGAACACCGGGCAGCTCTAC. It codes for CASSIRTGNTGQLY. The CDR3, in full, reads CASSIRTGNTGQLYF.

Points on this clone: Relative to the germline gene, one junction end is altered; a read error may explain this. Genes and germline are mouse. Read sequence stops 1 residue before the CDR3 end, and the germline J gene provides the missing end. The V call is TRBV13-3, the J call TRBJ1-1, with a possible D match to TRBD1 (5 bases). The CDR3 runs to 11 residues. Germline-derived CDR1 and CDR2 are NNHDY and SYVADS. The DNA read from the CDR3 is TGTGCCAGCGGTGACAGTACAGAAGTCTTC. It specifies CASGDSTEVF. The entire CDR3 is CASGDSTEVFF.

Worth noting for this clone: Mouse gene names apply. Here the CDR3 reads CASSDDWAFSQNTLYF. The part of the CDR3 DNA that was read is TGTGCCAGCAGCGATGACTGGGCCTTTAGTCAAAACACCTTGTAC. The chain uses TRBV4 and TRBJ2-4; 7 nucleotides line up with TRBD2. The missing CDR3 end, 1 residue past where the read stops, is filled in from the germline J gene. CDR3 length: 16 residues. The trim removed 5 bases at V and 0 bases at J, leaving 8 bases unmatched. CDR1 is LGHDT and CDR2 is YNNKQL in the germline V gene (reference sequence).

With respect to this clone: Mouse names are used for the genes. Partial CDR3 DNA: TGTGCCAGCAGCTTAGAGGGAAACAACCAGGCTCCGCTT. It codes for CASSLEGNNQAPL. The whole CDR3 reads CASSLEGNNQAPLF. The rearrangement joins TRBV3 to TRBJ1-5, with no clear D. The read stops 1 residue short of the end of the CDR3; the missing end is completed from the germline J gene. CDR3 length: 14 amino acids. Germline V CDR1 and CDR2: SNHLY, FYNGKV (reference sequence). V lost 1 base and J lost 1, with 5 bases in between.

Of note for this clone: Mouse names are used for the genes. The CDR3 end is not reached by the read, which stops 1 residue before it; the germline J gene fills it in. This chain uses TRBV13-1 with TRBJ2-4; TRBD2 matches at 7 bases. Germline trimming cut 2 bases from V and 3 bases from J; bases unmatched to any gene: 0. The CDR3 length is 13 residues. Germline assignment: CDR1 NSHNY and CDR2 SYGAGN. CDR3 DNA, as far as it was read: TGTGCCAGCAGTGAGGACTGGCAAAACACCTTGTAC. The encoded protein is CASSEDWQNTLY. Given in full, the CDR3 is CASSEDWQNTLYF.

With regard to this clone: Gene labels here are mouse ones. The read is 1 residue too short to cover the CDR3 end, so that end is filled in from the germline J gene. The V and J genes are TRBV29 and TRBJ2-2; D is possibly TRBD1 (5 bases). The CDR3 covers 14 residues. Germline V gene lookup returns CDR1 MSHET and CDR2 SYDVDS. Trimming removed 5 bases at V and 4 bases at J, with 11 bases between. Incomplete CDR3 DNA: TGTGCTAGCAGTCCCCAGGGTGGCACCGGGCAGCTCTAC. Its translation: CASSPQGGTGQLY. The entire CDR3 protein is CASSPQGGTGQLYF.

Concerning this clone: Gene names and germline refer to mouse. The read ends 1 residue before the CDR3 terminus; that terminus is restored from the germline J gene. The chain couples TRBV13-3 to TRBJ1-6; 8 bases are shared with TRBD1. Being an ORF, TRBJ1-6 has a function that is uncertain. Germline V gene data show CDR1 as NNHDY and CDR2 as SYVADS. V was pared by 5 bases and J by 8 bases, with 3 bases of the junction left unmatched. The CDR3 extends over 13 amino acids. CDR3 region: CASRDRADSPLYF. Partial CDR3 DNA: TGTGCCAGCAGGGACAGGGCGGATTCGCCCCTCTAC.

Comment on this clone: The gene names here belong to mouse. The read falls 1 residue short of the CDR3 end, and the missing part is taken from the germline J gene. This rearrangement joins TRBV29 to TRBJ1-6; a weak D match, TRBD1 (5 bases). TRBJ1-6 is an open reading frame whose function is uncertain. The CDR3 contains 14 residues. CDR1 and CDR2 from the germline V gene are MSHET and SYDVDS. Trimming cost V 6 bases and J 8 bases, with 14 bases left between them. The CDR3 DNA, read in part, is TGTGCTAGCAGGGAAAGCGGGGGTGATTCGCCCCTCTAC. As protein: CASRESGGDSPLY. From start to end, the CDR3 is CASRESGGDSPLYF.

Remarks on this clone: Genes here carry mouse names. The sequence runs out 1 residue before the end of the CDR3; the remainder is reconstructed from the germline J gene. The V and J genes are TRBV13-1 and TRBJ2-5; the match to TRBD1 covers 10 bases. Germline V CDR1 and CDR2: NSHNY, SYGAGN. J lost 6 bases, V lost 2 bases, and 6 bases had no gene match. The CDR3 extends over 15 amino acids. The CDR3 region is CASSEGTGERDTQYF. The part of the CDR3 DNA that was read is TGTGCCAGCAGTGAGGGGACAGGGGAGCGGGACACCCAGTAC.